This T cell receptor beta chain was observed in a study of breast tumors, draining lymph nodes, adjacent tissues. At least ten counts were recorded for this clonotype. TCRdb independently ran MiXCR on the multiplex PCR reads; one entry per CDR3 protein. This table holds tens of thousands of distinct CDR3 sequences, less than 35% found once. The CDR3 consists of 15 residues. Unmatched junction bases numbered 8, after V lost 4 bases and J lost 3 bases. CDR1 is SGHRS, CDR2 YFSETQ, per germline. The V call is TRBV5-1, the J call TRBJ2-5, with 8 bases aligning to TRBD2. The receptor was isolated from a female donor with breast cancer. Some clones in this sample may be carry-over from other donors' samples. Specimen: breast tumor tissue. The CDR3 protein is CASSPGGRGEETQYF. As DNA, the CDR3 is TGCGCCAGCAGCCCGGGGGGGAGAGGTGAAGAGACCCAGTACTTC.